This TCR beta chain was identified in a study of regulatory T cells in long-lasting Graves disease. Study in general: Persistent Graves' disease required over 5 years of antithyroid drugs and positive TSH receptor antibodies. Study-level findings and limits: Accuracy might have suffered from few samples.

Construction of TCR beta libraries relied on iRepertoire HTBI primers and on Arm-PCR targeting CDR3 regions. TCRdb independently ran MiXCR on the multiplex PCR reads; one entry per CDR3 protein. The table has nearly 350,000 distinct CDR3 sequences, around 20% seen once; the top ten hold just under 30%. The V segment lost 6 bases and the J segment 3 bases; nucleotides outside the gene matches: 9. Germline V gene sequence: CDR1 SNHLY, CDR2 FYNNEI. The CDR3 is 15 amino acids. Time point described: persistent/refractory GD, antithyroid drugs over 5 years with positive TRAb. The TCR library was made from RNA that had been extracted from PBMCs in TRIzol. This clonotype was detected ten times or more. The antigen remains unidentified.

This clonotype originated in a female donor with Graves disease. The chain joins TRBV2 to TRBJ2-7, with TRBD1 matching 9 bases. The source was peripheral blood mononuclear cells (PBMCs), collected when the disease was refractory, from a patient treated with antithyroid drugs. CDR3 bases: TGTGCCAGCAGCCAAGGACAGGGGAGGCACTACGAGCAGTACTTC. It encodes CASSQGQGRHYEQYF.